This T cell receptor (beta chain) was identified during a study of blood T cell repertoires in COVID-19. This clone was picked up one time. This table comes from immunoSEQ multiplex PCR, and its TCRdb copy is limited to in-frame clones, with some not included. Here the sample spans a few hundred thousand clones, 80% to 90% being singletons. The specimen sequenced was PBMCs or T cells enriched from blood (not recorded which). The receptor was derived from a woman aged 50 to 65 with acute COVID-19.

The chain's CDR3 is CMSGRYNEQFF. CDR3 bases: TGCATGTCAGGGCGTTACAATGAGCAGTTCTTC. The chain combines TRBV20-1 with TRBJ2-1; possible D gene TRBD1, 5 bases. The CDR3 sequence is 11 residues long. Looked up from germline, CDR1 is DFQATT and CDR2 is SNEGSKA (reference sequence).